A selection of T cell receptor beta chains follows, all from one sample in a study of T cells expressing NK-cell markers. TCRdb re-called the 5' RACE reads, yielding one record per CDR3 amino acid sequence without DNA. This sample's table has approximately 460,000 distinct CDR3 sequences. The specimen was blood T cells: a sorted CD56 or NKG2C T cell subset, CD4+ or CD8+ T cells, or bulk PBMC T cells (not recorded which). Every receptor here comes from a woman aged 18 to 75 in good health. Both conserved end residues are part of each CDR3.

len	v_gene	j_gene	CDR3aa
14	TRBV12-3/TRBV12-4	TRBJ2-7	CASSLGVPSYEQYF
13	TRBV6-2/TRBV6-3	TRBJ2-2	CASSAEDTGELFF
13	TRBV19	TRBJ1-2	CASSIGRDVGYTF
16	TRBV6-5	TRBJ2-2	CASSYGPGKFTGELFF
14	TRBV7-2	TRBJ2-7	CASSLAARVNEQYF
11	TRBV20-1	TRBJ2-5	CSAPGGETQYF
15	TRBV19	TRBJ1-1	CASSIRGGVNTEAFF
14	TRBV7-9	TRBJ2-7	CASSETSGTYEQYF
15	TRBV12-3/TRBV12-4	TRBJ2-2	CASRLVRKNTGELFF
13	TRBV18	TRBJ2-3	CASSPFETDTQYF
16	TRBV18	TRBJ2-1	CASSPNPGTGGGEQFF
14	TRBV29-1	TRBJ2-2	CSVETGRVTGELFF
20	TRBV12-2	TRBJ1-6	CASRLALRFREGRSNSPLHF
14	TRBV29-1	TRBJ2-2	CSGLATGRAGELFF
16	TRBV14	TRBJ1-2	CASSQDRLGPYYGYTF
14	TRBV6-1	TRBJ1-2	CASSSRGRSNGYTF
16	TRBV18	TRBJ2-3	CASSIGLALSTDTQYF
13	TRBV5-4	TRBJ2-4	CASSSSEENIQYF
15	TRBV10-3	TRBJ1-2	CAISPATGRLLGYTF
15	TRBV20-1	TRBJ2-1	CSARVFSGGGHEQFF
17	TRBV7-2	TRBJ2-3	CASSLRTSGPSTDTQYF
14	TRBV6-1	TRBJ1-1	CAAAGQGRNTEAFF
15	TRBV6-4	TRBJ2-5	CASSPLAGVGETQYF
16	TRBV18	TRBJ2-1	CASSPGSLAGGNEQFF
12	TRBV12-3/TRBV12-4	TRBJ1-2	CASSTSSYGYTF
12	TRBV18	TRBJ2-7	CASSHESYEQYF
14	TRBV4-3	TRBJ1-2	CASSQYPGTGTYTF
16	TRBV28	TRBJ2-7	CASSLLASGRFHEQYF
13	TRBV29-1	TRBJ1-1	CSVAATGDTEAFF
14	TRBV20-1	TRBJ2-4	CSARGAGEISIQYF
11	TRBV12-3/TRBV12-4	TRBJ2-3	CASRAGDTQYF
13	TRBV2	TRBJ1-6	CARGGQGNSPLHF
15	TRBV20-1	TRBJ2-5	CSARDGQTIQETQYF
15	TRBV5-5	TRBJ2-7	CASQAWSITGYEQYF
16	TRBV6-1	TRBJ2-2	CASKDSPSPGTGELFF
18	TRBV7-6	TRBJ2-2	CASSLAAGDGANTGELFF
15	TRBV30	TRBJ1-1	CAWSVLHRGGPEAFF
15	TRBV3-1	TRBJ2-7	CASSPARGGAYEQYF
15	TRBV15	TRBJ2-1	CATSRDWGLYNEQFF
15	TRBV19	TRBJ1-1	CASSPDRVRRTEAFF
15	TRBV15	TRBJ1-3	CATSRVAGTGNTIYF
13	TRBV4-3	TRBJ2-3	CASSQENRGPLYF
16	TRBV2	TRBJ2-5	CASSHGLAGPQETQYF
14	TRBV20-1	TRBJ2-2	CSAPSRGNTGELFF
15	TRBV7-9	TRBJ2-1	CASREGLSSYNEQFF
16	TRBV6-1	TRBJ2-3	CASSDGVVAGTDTQYF
15	TRBV5-1	TRBJ2-7	CASSLDYDRIYEQYF
16	TRBV6-5	TRBJ1-2	CASSYSTAGLGYGYTF
15	TRBV18	TRBJ1-6	CASSSAATLRSPLHF
16	TRBV7-2	TRBJ2-1	CASSSLMSTGDNEQFF
15	TRBV3-1	TRBJ1-2	CASSLTGDANYGYTF
14	TRBV6-1	TRBJ1-1	CASNTGTGNTEAFF
16	TRBV10-3	TRBJ2-3	CATAEGLAGALDTQYF
15	TRBV6-1	TRBJ1-3	CASTPQGRAGNTIYF